The clone carrying this T cell receptor (beta chain) was seen at least ten times. The antigen is undetermined. MiXCR, applied by TCRdb to the reads, yields one record per CDR3 protein. The data contain fewer than 700,000 distinct CDR3 sequences, roughly 26% of them singletons. V lost 4 bases and J lost 0, with 16 bases in between. The CDR3 has 17 residues. Germline-derived CDR1 and CDR2 are SGHVS and FQNEAQ. These data are taken from a study of T cell repertoires in cytomegalovirus infection. About the study: Matching HLA type, along with CMV infection, was indicated by public TCR beta signatures.

General study points: The cumulative frequency of public TCR beta families identified carriers of CMV plus the relevant HLA. It was HLA-C-restricted CMV-specific TCR beta clonotypes that dominated the response ex vivo.

The specimen was CD8+ T cells from PBMCs. This chain joins TRBV7-8 and TRBJ1-5; no clear D gene. This clonotype was obtained from a human donor in good health (CMV status not recorded). Some clones in this sample may be carry-over from other donors' samples. CDR3 sequence reads: CASSYLGYSGSNQPQHF. The DNA for the CDR3 is TGTGCCAGCAGCTACTTAGGTTATAGCGGTAGCAATCAGCCCCAGCATTTT.